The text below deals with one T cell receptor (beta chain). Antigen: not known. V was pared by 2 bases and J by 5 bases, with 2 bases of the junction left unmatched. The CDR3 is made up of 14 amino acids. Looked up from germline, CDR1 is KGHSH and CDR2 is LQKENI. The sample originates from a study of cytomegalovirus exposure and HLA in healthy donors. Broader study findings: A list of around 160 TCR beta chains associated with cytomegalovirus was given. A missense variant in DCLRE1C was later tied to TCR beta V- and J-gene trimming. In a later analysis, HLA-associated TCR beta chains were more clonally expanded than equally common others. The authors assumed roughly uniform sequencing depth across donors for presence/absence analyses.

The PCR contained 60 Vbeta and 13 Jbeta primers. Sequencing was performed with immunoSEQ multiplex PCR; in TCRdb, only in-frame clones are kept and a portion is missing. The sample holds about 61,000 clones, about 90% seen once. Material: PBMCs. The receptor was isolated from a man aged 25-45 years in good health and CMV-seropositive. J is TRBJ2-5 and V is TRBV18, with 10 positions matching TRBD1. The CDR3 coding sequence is TGTGCCAGCTCACCAGGGACAGGGGATGAGACCCAGTACTTC. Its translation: CASSPGTGDETQYF. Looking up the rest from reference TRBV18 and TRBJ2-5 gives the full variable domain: NAGVMQNPRHLVRRRGQEARLRCSPMKGHSHVYWYRQLPEEGLKFMVYLQKENIIDESGMPKERFSAEFPKEGPSILRIQQVVRGDSAAYFCASSPGTGDETQYFGPGTRLLVL.